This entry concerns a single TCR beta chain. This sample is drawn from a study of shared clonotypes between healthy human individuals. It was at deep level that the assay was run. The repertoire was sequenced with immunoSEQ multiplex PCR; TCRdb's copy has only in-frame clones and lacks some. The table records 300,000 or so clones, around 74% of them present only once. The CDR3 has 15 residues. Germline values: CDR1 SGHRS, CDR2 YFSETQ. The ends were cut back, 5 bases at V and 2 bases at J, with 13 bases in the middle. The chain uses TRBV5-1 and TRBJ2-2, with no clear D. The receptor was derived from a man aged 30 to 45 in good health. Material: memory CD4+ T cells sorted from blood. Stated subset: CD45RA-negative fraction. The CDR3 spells CASRSVDSNTGELFF. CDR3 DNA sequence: TGCGCCAGCAGATCGGTAGACTCAAACACCGGGGAGCTGTTTTTT.